The 20 T cell receptor beta chains in this list originate from one sample, sequenced in a study of blood T cell repertoires in COVID-19. TCRdb's table, derived via immunoSEQ multiplex PCR, lists solely in-frame clones and lacks some. The sample yields about 170,000 clones, about 89% seen once. Material for sequencing was peripheral blood. These receptors were collected from a man between 70 and 80 years old with acute or convalescent COVID-19.

V is TRBV5-1 and J is TRBJ1-4; maybe TRBD1 (6 bases). The CDR3 runs to 14 residues. Trimming took 6 bases from V and 6 from J, leaving 15 bases between them. The V gene's germline CDR1 is SGHRS and CDR2 YFSETQ. As DNA, the CDR3 is TGCGCCAGCAACAAGGGGGTATCGGATGAAAAACTGTTTTTT. It specifies CASNKGVSDEKLFF.

The V gene is TRBV18, the J gene TRBJ2-5; 7 bases map to TRBD1. Trimming took 6 bases from V and 2 from J; bases not matched to a gene: 0. The CDR3 is 12 amino acids. Germline CDR1 reads KGHSH; CDR2 reads LQKENI. Written as DNA, the CDR3 is TGTGCCAGCTCGACAGGGCAAGAGACCCAGTACTTC. The encoded protein is CASSTGQETQYF. The full variable domain, in which reference TRBV18 and TRBJ2-5 provide the parts outside the CDR3, is NAGVMQNPRHLVRRRGQEARLRCSPMKGHSHVYWYRQLPEEGLKFMVYLQKENIIDESGMPKERFSAEFPKEGPSILRIQQVVRGDSAAYFCASSTGQETQYFGPGTRLLVL.

The rearrangement links TRBV7-2 to TRBJ2-3, with TRBD2 matching over 14 bases. Germline V lookup: CDR1 SGHTA, CDR2 FQGNSA. V lost 5 bases, J lost 1 base, and 8 bases stayed unmatched. The CDR3 consists of 18 residues. DNA of the CDR3: TGTGCCAGCAGCCAGACCGGACTAGCGGGGGGAGGCACAGATACGCAGTATTTT. Its translation: CASSQTGLAGGGTDTQYF.

V gene TRBV5-1 combines with J gene TRBJ2-5; D is perhaps TRBD2 (5 bases). Germline CDR1 is SGHRS and CDR2 is YFSETQ. V gave up 7 bases and J gave up 1 base, with 14 bases separating them. The CDR3 covers 14 residues. The CDR3 region is CASRLGASQETQYF. The DNA for the CDR3 is TGCGCCAGCCGACTGGGAGCATCCCAAGAGACCCAGTACTTC. The full variable domain, rest sourced from reference TRBV5-1 and TRBJ2-5, is KAGVTQTPRYLIKTRGQQVTLSCSPISGHRSVSWYQQTPGQGLQFLFEYFSETQRNKGNFPGRFSGRQFSNSRSEMNVSTLELGDSALYLCASRLGASQETQYFGPGTRLLVL.

The chain employs TRBV28 and TRBJ2-1, with TRBD1 matching 8 bases. CDR3 size: 14 residues. CDR1 is MDHEN and CDR2 is SYDVKM in the germline V gene. V was pared by 8 bases and J by 0 bases, with 3 bases of the junction left unmatched. Here the CDR3 reads CASSGTGSYNEQFF. Here the CDR3 DNA reads TGTGCCAGCTCCGGGACAGGCTCCTACAATGAGCAGTTCTTC.

DNA for the CDR3: TGTGCCAGCAGCTTAAACGCGGGGACTGAAGCTTTCTTT. Protein: CASSLNAGTEAFF. This chain uses TRBV7-6 with TRBJ1-1; no clear D gene. Germline lookup yields CDR1 SGHVS and CDR2 FNYEAQ. V lost 2 bases, J lost 5 bases, and 9 bases lay in between. The CDR3 runs 13 residues.

On this clone itself: In the same sample, other DNA sequences code for this CDR3. This chain connects TRBV9 to TRBJ1-2; no definite D call. Germline V gives CDR1 SGDLS, CDR2 YYNGEE. V shed 0 bases and J shed 0 bases, with 6 bases lying between them. This CDR3 is 14 amino acids long. CDR3 sequence: CASSVATANYGYTF. The CDR3 DNA reads as TGTGCCAGCAGCGTAGCTACAGCTAACTATGGCTACACCTTC.

CDR3: CASSDPPREKLFF. In DNA form, the CDR3 reads TGTGCCAGCAGTGACCCCCCGCGGGAAAAACTGTTTTTT. This chain uses TRBV25-1 with TRBJ1-4; unclear D gene. Germline V CDR1 and CDR2: MGHDK, SYGVNS. The CDR3 loop spans 13 amino acids. V gave up 3 bases and J gave up 8 bases, with 10 bases separating them.

The J gene is TRBJ1-2, the V gene TRBV3-1 (or the pseudogene TRBV3-2); 7 positions match TRBD1. From germline, CDR1 is LGHDT and CDR2 YNNKEL (reference sequence). V lost 4 bases, J lost 0 bases, and 5 bases stayed unmatched. This CDR3 is built from 15 residues. The CDR3 DNA sequence: TGTGCCAGCAGCCCCGGGACAGAGACTAACTATGGCTACACCTTC. This encodes CASSPGTETNYGYTF.

This clone turned up a few times. The chain links TRBV18 to TRBJ1-2; D is perhaps TRBD1 (5 bases). The CDR3 runs 12 residues. Germline lookup yields CDR1 KGHSH and CDR2 LQKENI. Trimming removed 4 bases at V and 6 bases at J, with 9 bases between. For the CDR3, the DNA is TGTGCCAGCTCACTCAGGGTAGATGGCTACACCTTC. Its translation: CASSLRVDGYTF.

This clone was picked up a small number of times. The chain recombines TRBV7-9 with TRBJ1-3, with D uncertain. The CDR3 is made up of 15 amino acids. V lost 5 bases and J 3 bases, leaving 14 bases between the germline ends. CDR1 and CDR2 (germline): SEHNR, FQNEAQ (reference sequence). This CDR3 reads CASSARAGDGNTIYF. CDR3 nucleotide sequence: TGTGCCAGCAGCGCACGGGCCGGGGATGGAAACACCATATATTTT.

The rearrangement links TRBV7-9 to TRBJ1-5; D remains unclear. Germline CDR1 and CDR2: SEHNR and FQNEAQ (reference sequence). The CDR3 has 17 residues. Trimming stripped 0 bases from V and 6 bases from J, with 18 bases between. The chain's CDR3 is CASSLARSEGATQPQHF. CDR3 coding DNA: TGTGCCAGCAGCTTAGCCCGATCTGAGGGTGCTACTCAGCCCCAGCATTTT.

The rearrangement uses TRBV24-1 and TRBJ2-2; 8 bases agree with TRBD1. The CDR3 length is 16 residues. V was pared by 7 bases and J by 1 base, with 7 bases of the junction left unmatched. The germline V gene has CDR1 KGHDR and CDR2 SFDVKD. The CDR3 DNA is TGTGCCACCAGGGGCCGGGACAGGCTGAACACCGGGGAGCTGTTTTTT. Its translation: CATRGRDRLNTGELFF.

The CDR3, as DNA: TGTGCCAGCAGTGAAACCCCTCGACAGGTCTCGTATAGCAATCAGCCCCAGCATTTT. Translating it yields CASSETPRQVSYSNQPQHF. J is TRBJ1-5 and V is TRBV6-1; a possible D gene is TRBD1 (6 bases). The ends were cut back, 2 bases at V and 0 bases at J, with 20 bases in the middle. The CDR3 has 19 residues. CDR1 and CDR2 (germline): MNHNS, SASEGT.

This chain joins TRBV28 and TRBJ1-4; D gene unclear. In germline, CDR1 is MDHEN, CDR2 SYDVKM. CDR3 length: 17 amino acids. V was cut by 3 bases and J by 7 bases, with 21 bases left in between. In DNA form, the CDR3 reads TGTGCCAGCAGTTTGGGAGATTCCCGCGTCCGGGGTGAAAAACTGTTTTTT. This translates into CASSLGDSRVRGEKLFF.

The rearrangement uses TRBV6-5 and TRBJ2-1, with 7 bases identical to TRBD1. The germline V gene has CDR1 MNHEY and CDR2 SVGAGI. J lost 4 bases, V lost 7 bases, and 7 bases had no gene match. The CDR3 spans 14 residues. CDR3: CASTPEQGYNEQFF. CDR3 nucleotides: TGTGCCAGCACCCCGGAACAGGGGTACAATGAGCAGTTCTTC.

The V and J genes are TRBV19 and TRBJ2-2; 7 bases align to TRBD2. Germline V gene sequence: CDR1 LNHDA, CDR2 SQIVND (reference sequence). V gave up 3 bases and J gave up 4 bases; unmatched junction bases: 11. CDR3 length: 17 amino acids. The CDR3 DNA reads as TGTGCCAGTAGTATGGAGGAACTAGCGTTCCCCACCGGGGAGCTGTTTTTT. This gives the protein CASSMEELAFPTGELFF.

The chain recombines TRBV5-1 with TRBJ1-2; 7 bases align to TRBD1. Trimming at V came to 4 bases and at J to 4 bases, leaving 10 bases not matched to a gene. The CDR3 spans 15 residues. In germline, CDR1 is SGHRS, CDR2 YFSETQ. This chain's CDR3 is CASSPTGTAAYGYTF. The CDR3 coding sequence is TGCGCCAGCAGCCCGACCGGGACAGCGGCCTATGGCTACACCTTC.

The chain joins TRBV28 to TRBJ1-1; 7 nucleotides agree with TRBD1. Unmatched junction bases numbered 7, after V lost 5 bases and J lost 7 bases. Germline lookup yields CDR1 MDHEN and CDR2 SYDVKM. This CDR3 is 13 amino acids long. This chain's CDR3 is CASSINRGDEAFF. The CDR3 region has the DNA TGTGCCAGCAGTATAAACAGGGGCGATGAAGCTTTCTTT.

The V and J genes are TRBV9 and TRBJ2-7; TRBD1 is a possible D gene (5 bases). In germline, CDR1 is SGDLS, CDR2 YYNGEE. This CDR3 is 14 amino acids long. Deletions cut 0 bases from V and 6 bases from J, with 13 bases between. In DNA, the CDR3 is TGTGCCAGCAGCGTAGCTCCAGGGCCCATCGAGCAGTACTTC. The encoded protein is CASSVAPGPIEQYF.